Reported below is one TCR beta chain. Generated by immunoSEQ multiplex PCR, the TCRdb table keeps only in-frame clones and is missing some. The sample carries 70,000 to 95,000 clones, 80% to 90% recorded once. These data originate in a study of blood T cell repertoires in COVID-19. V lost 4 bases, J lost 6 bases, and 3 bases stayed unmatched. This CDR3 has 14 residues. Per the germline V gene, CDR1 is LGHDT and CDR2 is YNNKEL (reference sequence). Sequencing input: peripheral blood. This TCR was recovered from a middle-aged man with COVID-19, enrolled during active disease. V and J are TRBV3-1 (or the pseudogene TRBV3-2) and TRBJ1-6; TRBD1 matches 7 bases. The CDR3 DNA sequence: TGTGCCAGCAGCCTCCGGGACAGTAATTCACCCCTCCACTTT. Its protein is CASSLRDSNSPLHF.